The 15 T cell receptor beta chains in this list originate from one sample, sequenced in a study of post-analysis software for immune sequencing data. These receptors' targets are unknown. TCR beta libraries were prepared from cDNA with unique molecular identifiers. TCRdb fed the PCR reads into MiXCR, producing one record per CDR3 protein. This sample has around 260,000 distinct CDR3 sequences; about 38% occur once, and the top ten carry 4% to 6%. Findings and caveats of the study: Comparison of patients with controls showed about 5 TRBV segments more frequent in patients, TRBV5-6, TRBV5-1 and TRBV20-1 among them.

Material for sequencing was blood. These TCRs come from a girl aged 5 to 17 with multiple sclerosis.

Only a few counts were recorded for this clonotype. One base away lies a much larger clone, so this may be a sequencing read error. The rearrangement uses TRBV12-3 or TRBV12-4 and TRBJ1-4; D is possibly TRBD1 (5 bases). The CDR3 runs 14 residues. The V and J ends lost 8 bases and 3 bases respectively, with 13 bases between them. The CDR3 DNA follows: TGTGCCAGCGGCCGGGGCGGACCTAATGAAAAACTGTTTTTT. Amino acids: CASGRGGPNEKLFF.

The rearrangement joins TRBV7-2 to TRBJ2-6, with a possible D match to TRBD1 (5 bases). The CDR3 length is 15 residues. From germline, CDR1 is SGHTA and CDR2 FQGNSA. The V end was cut by 0 bases, the J end by 13 bases, with 16 bases between. The DNA of the CDR3 is TGTGCCAGCAGCTTAGCCACAGCACGGGCAGGGGTCCTGACTTTC. Protein: CASSLATARAGVLTF.

On this clonotype itself: This sequence may be a read error, since a much larger clone differs from it by one base. The chain carries TRBV20-1 and TRBJ1-1, with 9 bases matching TRBD1. The CDR3 contains 13 residues. Germline V gene sequence: CDR1 DFQATT, CDR2 SNEGSKA (reference sequence). The CDR3 nucleotides are TGCGGTGCTAGAGTCAACAGGGGGCAGGATGCTTTCTTT. Its translation is CGARVNRGQDAFF.

This chain connects TRBV4-1 to TRBJ2-1; 12 bases are a match to TRBD2. Germline assignment: CDR1 MGHRA and CDR2 YSYEKL. The CDR3 is 20 amino acids. J gave up 0 bases and V 4 bases, and 13 bases lay outside the gene matches. CDR3 amino acids: CASSPDPSTSGRSSYNEQFF. The CDR3 DNA sequence: TGCGCCAGCAGCCCTGACCCGTCTACTAGCGGGAGGTCCTCCTACAATGAGCAGTTCTTC.

This clonotype was observed a single time. V is TRBV7-2 and J is TRBJ2-1, with 8 bases aligning to TRBD2. Germline lookup yields CDR1 SGHTA and CDR2 FQGNSA. The CDR3 spans 15 residues. J lost 7 bases, V lost 8 bases, and 13 bases had no gene match. This chain's CDR3 is CASLLSGRGGNEQFF. In nucleotides, the CDR3 is TGTGCCAGCCTTCTAAGCGGGAGAGGCGGGAATGAGCAGTTCTTC.

This clonotype has ten or more counts. The chain links TRBV20-1 to TRBJ2-1, with 9 nucleotides matching TRBD2. The CDR3 has 15 residues. CDR1 is DFQATT, CDR2 SNEGSKA, per germline (reference sequence). V lost 0 bases and J lost 6; bases outside the gene matches: 6. This CDR3 reads CSARDRAGGLNEQFF. In nucleotides, the CDR3 is TGCAGTGCTAGAGATCGGGCGGGAGGGCTCAATGAGCAGTTCTTC.

A single count supports this clonotype. J is TRBJ2-3 and V is TRBV12-3 or TRBV12-4, with D hard to call. V was trimmed by 1 base and J by 6 bases, leaving 14 bases between them. The CDR3 length is 15 residues. The CDR3 DNA reads as TGTGCCAGCAGTTTAGACAGATCCTCAGCCGATACGCAGTATTTT. Its translation is CASSLDRSSADTQYF.

The chain couples TRBV20-1 to TRBJ1-1; the match to TRBD1 covers 7 bases. This CDR3 region has 16 residues. V gave up 0 bases and J gave up 1 base; unmatched junction bases: 8. Germline CDR1 is DFQATT and CDR2 is SNEGSKA (reference sequence). The CDR3 coding sequence is TGCAGTGCTAGAGATATTGACGGGACAGCGAACACTGAAGCTTTCTTT. This translates into CSARDIDGTANTEAFF.

This rearrangement joins TRBV7-2 to TRBJ1-6; weak D call: TRBD1 (6 bases). Between the trimmed V and J ends, which lost 2 bases and 11 bases, there was a span of 22 bases. CDR1 is SGHTA, CDR2 FQGNSA, per germline. CDR3 length: 17 amino acids. The chain's CDR3 is CASSLRPGDTLAAPLHF. The CDR3 bases are TGTGCCAGCAGCTTAAGGCCAGGGGATACCCTCGCGGCACCCCTCCACTTT. The entire variable domain, with the rest obtained from reference TRBV7-2 and TRBJ1-6, is as follows: GAGVSQSPSNKVTEKGKDVELRCDPISGHTALYWYRQSLGQGLEFLIYFQGNSAPDKSGLPSDRFSAERTGGSVSTLTIQRTQQEDSAVYLCASSLRPGDTLAAPLHFGNGTRLTVT.

This chain connects TRBV18 to TRBJ2-3; D is unresolved. This CDR3 contains 17 residues. Germline loops: CDR1 KGHSH, CDR2 LQKENI. The V end lost 0 bases, the J end lost 1 base, and 14 bases lay between the germline ends. The CDR3 DNA sequence: TGTGCCAGCTCACCACCGAGTGGACGGGCGCGCACAGATACGCAGTATTTT. Translated: CASSPPSGRARTDTQYF. Full variable domain (rest looked up from reference TRBV18 and TRBJ2-3): NAGVMQNPRHLVRRRGQEARLRCSPMKGHSHVYWYRQLPEEGLKFMVYLQKENIIDESGMPKERFSAEFPKEGPSILRIQQVVRGDSAAYFCASSPPSGRARTDTQYFGPGTRLTVL.

This clonotype has at least ten counts. J is TRBJ1-1 and V is TRBV5-1, with a weak D call TRBD1 (6 bases). The CDR3 runs to 14 residues. Germline CDR1 is SGHRS and CDR2 is YFSETQ. The V end was cut by 4 bases, the J end by 0 bases, with 10 bases between. This CDR3 reads CASSPGGMNTEAFF. DNA for the CDR3: TGCGCCAGCAGCCCCGGGGGCATGAACACTGAAGCTTTCTTT.

The chain has TRBV4-2 and TRBJ2-3, with D maybe TRBD2 (5 bases). The germline V gene has CDR1 LGHNA and CDR2 YNFKEQ. There are 16 residues in the CDR3. Between the trimmed V and J ends, which lost 0 bases and 2 bases, there was a span of 12 bases. The DNA of the CDR3 is TGTGCCAGCAGCCAAGAATTATTCGGACTCACAGATACGCAGTATTTT. This translates into CASSQELFGLTDTQYF.

There are a few counts of this clonotype. V gene TRBV5-1 combines with J gene TRBJ2-3; 10 bases are shared with TRBD1. Germline assignment: CDR1 SGHRS and CDR2 YFSETQ. V shed 3 bases, J shed 1 base, and the junction held 5 bases outside the gene matches. This CDR3 spans 16 amino acids. The CDR3 DNA reads as TGCGCCAGCAGCTGGGTGACAGGGGGCCGCACAGATACGCAGTATTTT. Protein sequence: CASSWVTGGRTDTQYF.

This clonotype was counted only a few times. J is TRBJ1-1 and V is TRBV2; D uncertain. The CDR3 length is 10 residues. CDR1 SNHLY and CDR2 FYNNEI come from the germline V gene. With 3 bases removed from V and 8 bases from J, the gap between germline ends came to 4 bases. CDR3 sequence reads: CASSDPEAFF. DNA of the CDR3: TGTGCCAGCAGTGACCCAGAAGCTTTCTTT.

This chain uses TRBV6-2 or TRBV6-3 with TRBJ2-1; the match to TRBD2 covers 13 bases. The J segment lost 9 bases and the V segment lost 4 bases, leaving 6 bases of the junction unmatched. This CDR3 contains 15 residues. Germline loops: CDR1 MNHEY, CDR2 SVGEGT. Here the CDR3 reads CASSSLAGGPSEQFF. DNA for the CDR3: TGTGCCAGCAGTTCACTAGCGGGGGGGCCGAGTGAGCAGTTCTTC.